The 24 T cell receptor beta chains below come from one sample, sequenced in a study of cytomegalovirus exposure and HLA in healthy donors. The PCR made use of 60 Vbeta and 13 Jbeta primers. Repertoires were generated with immunoSEQ multiplex PCR, while TCRdb's copy carries only in-frame clones and drops some. The profile covers about 150,000 clones, with about 85% appearing a single time and under 4% taken by the ten largest. Input material: PBMCs. The receptor source for this set is a human donor in good health.

The rearrangement links TRBV4-3 to TRBJ2-7; 8 nucleotides line up with TRBD2. Germline V lookup: CDR1 LGHNA, CDR2 YSLEER. The CDR3 is made up of 15 amino acids. After removal of 1 base from V and 3 bases from J, the junction contained 5 bases not matched to a gene. The CDR3 protein is CASSQGGTSIYEQYF. DNA for the CDR3: TGCGCCAGCAGCCAAGGCGGGACTAGTATCTACGAGCAGTACTTC.

The J gene is TRBJ1-2, the V gene TRBV27; D possibly corresponds to TRBD1 (5 bases). Trimming took off 3 bases at V and 2 bases at J, with 7 bases between the two ends. Germline V gene data show CDR1 as MNHEY and CDR2 as SMNVEV (reference sequence). The CDR3 consists of 13 residues. CDR3 in amino acids: CASSLGQNYGYTF. CDR3 DNA sequence: TGTGCCAGCAGTTTGGGGCAGAACTATGGCTACACCTTC.

This clone was detected a few times. This chain joins TRBV27 and TRBJ2-2; 7 positions match TRBD2. The junction had 0 bases not matched to a gene; V was cut back by 5 bases and J by 6 bases. The CDR3 totals 12 residues. From germline, CDR1 is MNHEY and CDR2 SMNVEV (reference sequence). The CDR3 DNA reads TGTGCCAGCAGTCTAGCGGCCGGGGAGCTGTTTTTT. Protein: CASSLAAGELFF.

The rearrangement uses TRBV6-5 and TRBJ2-1; D is perhaps TRBD2 (5 bases). The CDR3 consists of 15 residues. Germline V gene sequence: CDR1 MNHEY, CDR2 SVGAGI. V was shortened by 6 bases and J by 3 bases, with 15 bases between the two germline ends. DNA for the CDR3: TGTGCCAGCAGGAGGACTCGACCAAACTACAATGAGCAGTTCTTC. Its protein is CASRRTRPNYNEQFF.

The chain employs TRBV5-4 and TRBJ2-1, with 11 bases aligning to TRBD2. The CDR3 extends over 19 amino acids. CDR1 and CDR2 from the germline V gene are SGHNT and YYREEE (reference sequence). Trimming cost V 4 bases and J 8 bases; bases outside gene matches: 20. The CDR3 reads CASSQGGASGRLDSDEQFF. For the CDR3, the DNA is TGTGCCAGCAGCCAAGGGGGGGCTAGCGGGAGGTTGGATTCAGATGAGCAGTTCTTC.

The gene calls are TRBV4-1 and TRBJ1-4; maybe TRBD1 (6 bases). Trimming cost V 2 bases and J 8 bases, with 15 bases left between them. Germline lookup yields CDR1 MGHRA and CDR2 YSYEKL. The CDR3 spans 15 residues. CDR3 protein: CASSQRVARGEKLFF. The CDR3 coding sequence is TGCGCCAGCAGCCAAAGGGTAGCTAGGGGGGAAAAACTGTTTTTT.

The CDR3 nucleotides read TGTGCCAGCAGCGCCTCCCGGGACAGGGAAGCTTTCTTT. Its translation: CASSASRDREAFF. The chain links TRBV7-2 to TRBJ1-1; 8 bases match TRBD1. There are 13 residues in the CDR3. V lost 5 bases, J lost 8 bases, and 7 bases stayed unmatched. Germline V gene data show CDR1 as SGHTA and CDR2 as FQGNSA.

The V and J genes are TRBV5-1 and TRBJ1-1, with D tentatively TRBD1 (6 bases). The CDR3 is 14 residues long. The V and J ends lost 6 bases and 1 base respectively, with 13 bases between them. Germline V gives CDR1 SGHRS, CDR2 YFSETQ. CDR3 DNA: TGCGCCAGCACCCCAGGGGCACAGAACACTGAAGCTTTCTTT. It is translated as CASTPGAQNTEAFF.

The chain links TRBV19 to TRBJ2-5; D call uncertain. Germline CDR1 and CDR2: LNHDA and SQIVND (reference sequence). V lost 3 bases and J 2 bases, leaving 7 bases between the germline ends. The CDR3 sequence is 13 residues long. The CDR3 region is CASSMGSQETQYF. In DNA, the CDR3 is TGTGCCAGTAGTATGGGCAGTCAAGAGACCCAGTACTTC.

This clone showed up just a few times. The CDR3 spells CASSFSSVSTDTQYF. DNA of the CDR3: TGTGCCAGCAGTTTCTCTTCAGTTAGCACAGATACGCAGTATTTT. This chain connects TRBV28 to TRBJ2-3; the D is unclear. Germline CDR1 MDHEN, CDR2 SYDVKM. The V gene lost 3 bases and the J gene lost 0 bases, with 10 bases spanning the gap. The CDR3 has 15 amino acids.

This clone was observed a few times. The chain carries TRBV4-3 and TRBJ2-6; TRBD2 matches at 7 bases. CDR3 length: 16 amino acids. The V gene end was trimmed by 6 bases and the J gene end by 1 base; junction bases not matched to a gene: 6. Germline V gives CDR1 LGHNA, CDR2 YSLEER. The CDR3 loop is CASSASGPSGANVLTF. CDR3 nucleotides: TGCGCCAGCAGTGCTAGCGGTCCGTCTGGGGCCAACGTCCTGACTTTC.

The genes are TRBV19 and TRBJ1-5, with a weak D call TRBD1 (5 bases). This CDR3 has 13 amino acids. Germline V gene lookup returns CDR1 LNHDA and CDR2 SQIVND (reference sequence). V gave up 11 bases and J gave up 7 bases, with 18 bases separating them. CDR3 protein: CAVQGQVGQPQHF. CDR3 DNA sequence: TGTGCCGTCCAGGGCCAGGTTGGGCAGCCCCAGCATTTT.

The chain carries TRBV5-1 and TRBJ2-3, with D unresolved. Trimming pared 0 bases from V and 2 bases from J, leaving 7 bases between. CDR3 length equals 14 residues. Germline V gene data show CDR1 as SGHRS and CDR2 as YFSETQ. The CDR3 loop is CASSLAVPTDTQYF. DNA of the CDR3: TGCGCCAGCAGCTTGGCCGTCCCCACAGATACGCAGTATTTT.

V usage is TRBV5-6 and J usage is TRBJ2-3; D remains ambiguous. The CDR3 consists of 14 residues. Per the germline V gene, CDR1 is SGHDT and CDR2 is YYEEEE. The V gene lost 0 bases and the J gene lost 6 bases, with 11 bases spanning the gap. The DNA of the CDR3 is TGTGCCAGCAGCTTGGCGGCTCTCGGGGATACGCAGTATTTT. Protein product: CASSLAALGDTQYF.

This chain connects TRBV19 to TRBJ2-5; a weak D match, TRBD1 (5 bases). From germline, CDR1 is LNHDA and CDR2 SQIVND (reference sequence). Deletions cut 4 bases from V and 3 bases from J, with 9 bases between. The CDR3 extends over 13 amino acids. The CDR3 region has the DNA TGTGCCAGTAGTACAGGGTGGGAAGAGACCCAGTACTTC. Its protein product is CASSTGWEETQYF.

The rearrangement joins TRBV19 to TRBJ1-5, with 11 bases matching TRBD1. Trimming cost V 7 bases and J 7 bases; bases outside gene matches: 9. The CDR3 is 15 amino acids. Germline loops: CDR1 LNHDA, CDR2 SQIVND (reference sequence). The DNA of the CDR3 is TGTGCCAGTAATTCGGGGACAGGGGGTATACAGCCCCAGCATTTT. This gives the protein CASNSGTGGIQPQHF. Drawing the rest from reference TRBV19 and TRBJ1-5, the complete variable domain is DGGITQSPKYLFRKEGQNVTLSCEQNLNHDAMYWYRQDPGQGLRLIYYSQIVNDFQKGDIAEGYSVSREKKESFPLTVTSAQKNPTAFYLCASNSGTGGIQPQHFGDGTRLSIL.

The rearrangement joins TRBV4-2 to TRBJ2-2; a weak D match, TRBD1 (6 bases). The CDR3 covers 15 residues. The V end lost 0 bases, the J end lost 8 bases, and 13 bases lay between the germline ends. Germline CDR1 reads LGHNA; CDR2 reads YNFKEQ. CDR3 region: CASSQEGAWVGELFF. Here the CDR3 DNA reads TGTGCCAGCAGCCAAGAGGGGGCTTGGGTTGGGGAGCTGTTTTTT.

The V gene is TRBV6-6, the J gene TRBJ1-1, with TRBD1 identical over 8 bases. The length of the CDR3 is 15 residues. The V gene end was trimmed by 0 bases and the J gene end by 6 bases; junction bases not matched to a gene: 6. CDR1 MNHNY and CDR2 SVGAGI come from the germline V gene (reference sequence). In DNA form, the CDR3 reads TGTGCCAGCAGTTACTCGGGACAGGAGTATCCTGAAGCTTTCTTT. Its translation is CASSYSGQEYPEAFF.

The chain recombines TRBV28 with TRBJ1-2; 9 bases map to TRBD1. The CDR3 contains 15 residues. V was clipped by 4 bases and J by 7 bases; unmatched bases: 10. Germline V gene sequence: CDR1 MDHEN, CDR2 SYDVKM. CDR3 sequence: CASSSGDRAKGGYTF. As DNA, the CDR3 is TGTGCCAGCAGTTCCGGGGACAGGGCGAAAGGTGGCTACACCTTC.

This chain links TRBV19 with TRBJ2-2, with 10 bases matching TRBD1. Germline CDR1 reads LNHDA; CDR2 reads SQIVND (reference sequence). The CDR3 totals 16 residues. Unmatched junction bases numbered 7, after V lost 3 bases and J lost 6 bases. CDR3 DNA: TGTGCCAGTAGTATTTCGGGGACAGGGGCGGCCGGGGAGCTGTTTTTT. It encodes CASSISGTGAAGELFF.

CDR3 residues: CASSPPGGSTTEAFF. The CDR3 nucleotides read TGTGCCAGCAGCCCACCAGGGGGTAGTACCACTGAAGCTTTCTTT. The chain has TRBV7-9 and TRBJ1-1; the match to TRBD1 covers 7 bases. Looked up from germline, CDR1 is SEHNR and CDR2 is FQNEAQ (reference sequence). There are 15 residues in the CDR3. J was trimmed by 4 bases and V by 5 bases; bases with no gene match: 10.

This chain joins TRBV7-8 and TRBJ2-6; a possible D gene is TRBD1 (7 bases). V was cut by 5 bases and J by 0 bases, with 11 bases left in between. CDR3 length: 16 residues. CDR1 and CDR2 (germline): SGHVS, FQNEAQ. CDR3 sequence: CASSPRGVSGANVLTF. Written as DNA, the CDR3 is TGTGCCAGCAGCCCCAGGGGGGTCTCTGGGGCCAACGTCCTGACTTTC.

The CDR3 reads CASSLARVHEQYF. DNA for the CDR3: TGTGCCAGCAGCTTAGCGAGGGTCCACGAGCAGTACTTC. V and J are TRBV7-2 and TRBJ2-7, with a weak D call TRBD2 (5 bases). V lost 0 bases to trimming and J lost 5 bases, with 8 bases between them. Germline CDR1 and CDR2: SGHTA and FQGNSA. This CDR3 has 13 residues. The variable domain in full, completed from reference TRBV7-2 and TRBJ2-7, reads GAGVSQSPSNKVTEKGKDVELRCDPISGHTALYWYRQSLGQGLEFLIYFQGNSAPDKSGLPSDRFSAERTGGSVSTLTIQRTQQEDSAVYLCASSLARVHEQYFGPGTRLTVT.

This chain connects TRBV4-1 to TRBJ1-3, with D uncertain. CDR1 is MGHRA, CDR2 YSYEKL, per germline. V was shortened by 4 bases and J by 2 bases, with 30 bases between the two germline ends. The CDR3 has 21 amino acids. The CDR3 is CASSPEVFSRPRREAGNTIYF. CDR3 DNA: TGCGCCAGCAGCCCGGAAGTTTTTTCGAGACCGAGGCGGGAAGCTGGAAACACCATATATTTT.